This record covers a single T cell receptor beta chain. This record belongs to a study of blood T cell repertoires in COVID-19. The overall study: Sources were T cells, B-cell-depleted T cells, or PBMCs; the material itself was cDNA or gDNA.

As processed by the authors: Nucleated cell counts were estimated from reference gene primer amplification. Data came from immunoSEQ multiplex PCR; TCRdb stores just in-frame clones and leaves some out. That table gives V, J and clone size, and the DNA gave D and trimming. The sample records 100,000 to 150,000 clones, more than 75% being singletons. Per germline, CDR1 SGHVS and CDR2 FQNEAQ. This CDR3 has 15 amino acids. Trimming took 5 bases from V and 7 from J; bases not matched to a gene: 9. This clonotype was obtained from an older man with active COVID-19. V is TRBV7-8 and J is TRBJ2-1, with 9 bases identical to TRBD1. The specimen sequenced was peripheral blood. The CDR3 protein is CASSPGTGMGNEQFF. CDR3 in DNA: TGTGCCAGCAGCCCCGGGACAGGGATGGGTAATGAGCAGTTCTTC.